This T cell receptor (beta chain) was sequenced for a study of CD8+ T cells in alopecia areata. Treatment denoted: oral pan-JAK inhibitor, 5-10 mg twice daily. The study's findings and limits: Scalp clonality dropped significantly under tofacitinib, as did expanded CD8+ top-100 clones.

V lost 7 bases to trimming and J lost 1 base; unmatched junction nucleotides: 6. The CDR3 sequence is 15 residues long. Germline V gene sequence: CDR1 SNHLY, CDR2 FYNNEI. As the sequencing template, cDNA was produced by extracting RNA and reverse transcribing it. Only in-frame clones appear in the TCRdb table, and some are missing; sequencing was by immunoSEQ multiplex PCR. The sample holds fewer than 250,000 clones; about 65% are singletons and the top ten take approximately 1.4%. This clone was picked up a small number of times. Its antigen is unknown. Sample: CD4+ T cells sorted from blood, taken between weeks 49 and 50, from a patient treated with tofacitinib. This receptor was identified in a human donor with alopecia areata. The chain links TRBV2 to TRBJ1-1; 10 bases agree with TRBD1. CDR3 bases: TGTGCCAGCAACCGGGACAGGGGAGCGAACACTGAAGCTTTCTTT. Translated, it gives CASNRDRGANTEAFF.